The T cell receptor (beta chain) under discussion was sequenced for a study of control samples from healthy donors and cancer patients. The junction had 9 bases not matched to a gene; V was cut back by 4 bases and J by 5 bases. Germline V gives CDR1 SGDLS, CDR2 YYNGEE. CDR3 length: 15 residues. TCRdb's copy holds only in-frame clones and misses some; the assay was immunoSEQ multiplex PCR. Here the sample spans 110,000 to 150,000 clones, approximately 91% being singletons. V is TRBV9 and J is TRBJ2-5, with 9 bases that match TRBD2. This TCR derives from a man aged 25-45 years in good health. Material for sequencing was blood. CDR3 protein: CASSPPAGGWETQYF. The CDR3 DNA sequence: TGTGCCAGCAGCCCCCCGGCGGGAGGGTGGGAGACCCAGTACTTC.